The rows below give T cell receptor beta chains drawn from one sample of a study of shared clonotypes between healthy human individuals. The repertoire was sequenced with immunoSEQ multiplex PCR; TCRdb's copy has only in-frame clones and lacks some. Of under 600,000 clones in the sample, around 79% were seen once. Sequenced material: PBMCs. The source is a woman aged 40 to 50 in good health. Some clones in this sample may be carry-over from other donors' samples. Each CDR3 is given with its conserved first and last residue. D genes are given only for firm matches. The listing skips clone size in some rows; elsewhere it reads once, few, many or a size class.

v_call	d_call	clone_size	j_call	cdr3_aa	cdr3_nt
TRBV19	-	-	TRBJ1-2	CASNRDENYGYTF	TGTGCCAGCAACAGAGACGAAAACTATGGCTACACCTTC
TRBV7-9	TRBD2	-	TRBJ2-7	CASSLVSGRAIEQYF	TGTGCCAGCAGCTTGGTTAGCGGGAGGGCAATCGAGCAGTACTTC
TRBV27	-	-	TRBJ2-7	CASSFAGAQTFYEQYF	TGTGCCAGCAGTTTTGCAGGGGCCCAAACTTTCTACGAGCAGTACTTC
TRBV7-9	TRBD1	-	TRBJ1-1	CASSLHQGANTEAFF	TGTGCCAGCAGCCTACACCAGGGGGCGAACACTGAAGCTTTCTTT
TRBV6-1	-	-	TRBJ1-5	CASSYNSNQPQHF	TGTGCCAGCAGCTACAATAGCAATCAGCCCCAGCATTTT
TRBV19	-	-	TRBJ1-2	CASSPFSREDGYTF	TGTGCCAGTAGCCCCTTCAGCAGGGAGGACGGCTACACCTTC
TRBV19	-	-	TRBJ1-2	CASSLSIDSRLYGYTF	TGTGCCAGTAGCCTTTCGATAGACTCCCGACTCTATGGCTACACCTTC
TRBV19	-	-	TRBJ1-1	CASSIRLGQNTEAFF	TGTGCCAGTAGTATCCGCCTGGGACAGAACACTGAAGCTTTCTTT
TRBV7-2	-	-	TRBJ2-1	CASSREVGPSYNEQFF	TGTGCCAGCAGCCGCGAAGTGGGACCAAGCTACAATGAGCAGTTCTTC
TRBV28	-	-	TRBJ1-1	CASSPGGITEAFF	TGTGCCAGCAGTCCTGGAGGGATCACTGAAGCTTTCTTT
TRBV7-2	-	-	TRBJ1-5	CASSLIYSNQPQHF	TGTGCCAGCAGCCTTATTTATAGCAATCAGCCCCAGCATTTT
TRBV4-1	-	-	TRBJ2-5	CASSQGRISRETQYF	TGCGCCAGCAGCCAAGGGCGGATCTCCCGAGAGACCCAGTACTTC
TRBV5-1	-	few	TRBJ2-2	CASTITQGTGELFF	TGCGCCAGCACCATAACGCAGGGCACCGGGGAGCTGTTTTTT
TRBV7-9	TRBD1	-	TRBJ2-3	CASSPGTAYRTDTQYF	TGTGCCAGCAGCCCCGGGACAGCCTATAGGACAGATACGCAGTATTTT
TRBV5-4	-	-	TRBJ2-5	CASSLGPGAKEETQYF	TGTGCCAGCAGCTTGGGTCCGGGAGCCAAGGAAGAGACCCAGTACTTC
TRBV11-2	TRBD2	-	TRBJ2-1	CASSLTGLPYNEQFF	TGTGCCAGCAGCTTAACGGGACTACCTTACAATGAGCAGTTCTTC
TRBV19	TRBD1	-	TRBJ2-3	CASSIVSRGRAGADTQYF	TGTGCCAGTAGTATAGTATCCAGGGGGCGGGCGGGCGCAGATACGCAGTATTTT
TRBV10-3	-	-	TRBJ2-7	CAISEGVGSSYEQYF	TGTGCCATCAGTGAGGGGGTAGGGAGCTCCTACGAGCAGTACTTC
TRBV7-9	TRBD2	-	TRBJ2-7	CASSLGATSGSYEQYF	TGTGCCAGCAGCTTGGGGGCGACTAGCGGGAGCTACGAGCAGTACTTC
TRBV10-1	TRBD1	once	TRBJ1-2	CASSSDRVGGYTF	TGCGCCAGCAGTTCGGACAGGGTTGGTGGCTACACCTTC
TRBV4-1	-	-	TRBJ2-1	CASSQVFRGRRLSYNEQFF	TGCGCCAGCAGCCAAGTTTTTCGGGGAAGACGCCTCTCCTACAATGAGCAGTTCTTC
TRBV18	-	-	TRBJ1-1	CASSSGGSKNTEAFF	TGTGCCAGCTCATCCGGAGGTTCGAAGAACACTGAAGCTTTCTTT
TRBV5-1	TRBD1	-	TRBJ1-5	CASSRTGGDQPQHF	TGCGCCAGCAGCAGGACAGGGGGCGATCAGCCCCAGCATTTT
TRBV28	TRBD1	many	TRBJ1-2	CASSPSDRDNPGYTF	TGTGCCAGCAGTCCTTCCGACAGGGACAACCCTGGCTACACCTTC
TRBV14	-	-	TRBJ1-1	CASSLLGGANTEAFF	TGTGCCAGCAGCCTCCTTGGAGGGGCGAACACTGAAGCTTTCTTT
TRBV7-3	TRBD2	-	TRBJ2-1	CASSSRTSGRVNEQFF	TGTGCCAGCAGCTCTCGGACTAGCGGGAGAGTTAATGAGCAGTTCTTC
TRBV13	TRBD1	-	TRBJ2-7	CASSFKGAVTEQYF	TGTGCCAGCAGCTTTAAGGGGGCTGTTACCGAGCAGTACTTC
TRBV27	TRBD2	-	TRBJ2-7	CASSYRVGLVSYEQYF	TGTGCCAGCAGTTATCGCGTGGGACTAGTATCCTACGAGCAGTACTTC
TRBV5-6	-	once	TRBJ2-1	CASSLGISSPPGYNEQFF	TGTGCCAGCAGCTTAGGGATTAGTAGCCCCCCTGGGTACAATGAGCAGTTCTTC
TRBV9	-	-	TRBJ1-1	CASSPPRWGNTEAFF	TGTGCCAGCAGCCCCCCTCGATGGGGGAACACTGAAGCTTTCTTT
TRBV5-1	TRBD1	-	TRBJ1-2	CASSPSLRQGAYGYTF	TGCGCCAGCAGCCCTAGCTTAAGACAGGGTGCCTATGGCTACACCTTC
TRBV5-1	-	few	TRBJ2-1	CASSPQSYSYNEQFF	TGCGCCAGCAGCCCCCAGTCTTACTCCTACAATGAGCAGTTCTTC
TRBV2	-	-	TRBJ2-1	CASSLLARDNEQFF	TGTGCCAGCAGTCTCCTGGCCAGGGACAATGAGCAGTTCTTC
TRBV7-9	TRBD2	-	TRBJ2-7	CASSLDSGTYEQYF	TGTGCCAGCAGCTTAGACAGCGGGACGTACGAGCAGTACTTC
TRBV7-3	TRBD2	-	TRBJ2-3	CASSEGGRAATQYF	TGTGCCAGCAGCGAGGGAGGGAGGGCCGCTACGCAGTATTTT
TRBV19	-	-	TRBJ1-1	CASRPGHLSGEAFF	TGTGCCAGTAGGCCGGGACACCTAAGTGGTGAAGCTTTCTTT
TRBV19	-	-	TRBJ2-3	CASSNGLPSTDTQYF	TGTGCCAGTAGTAATGGACTACCCAGCACAGATACGCAGTATTTT
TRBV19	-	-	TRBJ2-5	CASSIYREETQYF	TGTGCCAGTAGTATATACAGAGAAGAGACCCAGTACTTC
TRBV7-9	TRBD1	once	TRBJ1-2	CASSSGTGDPYGYTF	TGTGCCAGCAGCTCCGGGACAGGGGACCCCTATGGCTACACCTTC
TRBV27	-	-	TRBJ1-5	CASSLFPNQPQHF	TGTGCCAGCAGTTTATTCCCAAATCAGCCCCAGCATTTT
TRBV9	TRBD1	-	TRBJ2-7	CASSSGTGGYEQYF	TGTGCCAGCAGCTCCGGGACAGGGGGATACGAGCAGTACTTC
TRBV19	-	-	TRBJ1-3	CASRADIGSGNTIYF	TGTGCCAGTAGGGCAGACATCGGGTCTGGAAACACCATATATTTT
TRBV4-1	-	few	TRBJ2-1	CASSPLSIGSYNEQFF	TGCGCCAGCAGCCCCCTTTCCATCGGCTCCTACAATGAGCAGTTCTTC
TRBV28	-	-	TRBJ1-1	CASSFTSQGFTEAFF	TGTGCCAGCAGTTTTACGTCGCAGGGTTTTACTGAAGCTTTCTTT
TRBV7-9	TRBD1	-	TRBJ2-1	CASNALGQGKPGYNEQFF	TGTGCCAGCAACGCCCTCGGACAGGGGAAGCCGGGGTACAATGAGCAGTTCTTC
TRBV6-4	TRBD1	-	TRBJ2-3	CASSDFTGGADTQYF	TGTGCCAGCAGTGACTTTACAGGGGGCGCAGATACGCAGTATTTT
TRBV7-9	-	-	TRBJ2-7	CASSLVGVEQYF	TGTGCCAGCAGCTTAGTAGGGGTCGAGCAGTACTTC
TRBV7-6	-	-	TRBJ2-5	CASSLGAGRETQYF	TGTGCCAGCAGCTTAGGCGCAGGGAGAGAGACCCAGTACTTC
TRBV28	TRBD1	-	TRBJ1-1	CASSPHRGAKGDTEAFF	TGTGCCAGCAGTCCCCACAGGGGCGCCAAGGGGGACACTGAAGCTTTCTTT
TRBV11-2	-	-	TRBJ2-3	CASSLEVSTDTQYF	TGTGCCAGCAGCTTAGAGGTTAGCACAGATACGCAGTATTTT
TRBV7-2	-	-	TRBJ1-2	CASSLSGAKTYGYTF	TGTGCCAGCAGCCTCTCAGGGGCGAAAACCTATGGCTACACCTTC
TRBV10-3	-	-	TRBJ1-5	CAISGWGNQPQHF	TGTGCCATCAGTGGGTGGGGCAATCAGCCCCAGCATTTT
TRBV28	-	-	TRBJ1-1	CASSEPGSRVENTEAFF	TGTGCCAGCAGTGAACCAGGTTCCAGGGTCGAGAACACTGAAGCTTTCTTT
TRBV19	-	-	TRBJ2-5	CASSTGRQETQYF	TGTGCCAGTAGTACCGGGCGCCAAGAGACCCAGTACTTC